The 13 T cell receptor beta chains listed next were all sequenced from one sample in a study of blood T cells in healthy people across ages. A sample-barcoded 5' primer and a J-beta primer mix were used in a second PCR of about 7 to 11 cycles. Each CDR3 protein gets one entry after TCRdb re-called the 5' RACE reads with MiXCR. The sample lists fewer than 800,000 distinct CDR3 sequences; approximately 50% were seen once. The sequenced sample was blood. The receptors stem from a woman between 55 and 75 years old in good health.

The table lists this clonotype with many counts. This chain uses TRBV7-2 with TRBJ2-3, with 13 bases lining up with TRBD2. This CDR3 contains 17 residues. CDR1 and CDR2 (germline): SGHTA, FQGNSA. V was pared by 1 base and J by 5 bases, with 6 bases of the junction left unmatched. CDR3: CASSLGGLAGVKDTQYF. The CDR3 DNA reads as TGTGCCAGCAGCTTAGGAGGACTAGCGGGAGTAAAAGATACGCAGTATTTT. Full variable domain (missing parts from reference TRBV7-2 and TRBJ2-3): GAGVSQSPSNKVTEKGKDVELRCDPISGHTALYWYRQSLGQGLEFLIYFQGNSAPDKSGLPSDRFSAERTGGSVSTLTIQRTQQEDSAVYLCASSLGGLAGVKDTQYFGPGTRLTVL.

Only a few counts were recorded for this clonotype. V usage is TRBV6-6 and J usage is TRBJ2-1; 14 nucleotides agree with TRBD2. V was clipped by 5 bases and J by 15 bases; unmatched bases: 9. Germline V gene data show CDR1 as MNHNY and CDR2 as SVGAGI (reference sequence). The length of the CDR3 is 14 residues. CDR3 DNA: TGTGCCAGCAGTCTGGGACTAGCGGGAGCTGTGGGGTTCTTC. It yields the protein CASSLGLAGAVGFF.

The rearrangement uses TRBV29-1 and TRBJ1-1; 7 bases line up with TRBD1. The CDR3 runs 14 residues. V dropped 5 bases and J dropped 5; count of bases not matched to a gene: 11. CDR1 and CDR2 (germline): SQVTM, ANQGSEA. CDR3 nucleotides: TGCAGCGTTTGCGAGGTAGCAGGGGGAACTGAAGCTTTCTTT. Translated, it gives CSVCEVAGGTEAFF. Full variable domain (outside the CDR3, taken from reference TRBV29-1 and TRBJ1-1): SAVISQKPSRDICQRGTSLTIQCQVDSQVTMMFWYRQQPGQSLTLIATANQGSEATYESGFVIDKFPISRPNLTFSTLTVSNMSPEDSSIYLCSVCEVAGGTEAFFGQGTRLTVV.

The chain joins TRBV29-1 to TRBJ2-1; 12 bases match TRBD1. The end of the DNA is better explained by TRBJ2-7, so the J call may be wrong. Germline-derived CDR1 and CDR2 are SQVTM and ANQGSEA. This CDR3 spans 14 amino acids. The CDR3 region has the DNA TGCAGCGCCGGGACAGGGGGCACCTACAATGAGCAGTACTTC. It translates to CSAGTGGTYNEQYF.

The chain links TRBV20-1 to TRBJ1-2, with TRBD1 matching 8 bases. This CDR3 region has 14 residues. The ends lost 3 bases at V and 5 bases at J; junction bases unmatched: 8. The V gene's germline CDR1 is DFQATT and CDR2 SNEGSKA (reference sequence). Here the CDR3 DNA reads TGCAGTGCTAGGGGACGACAGGGGCAATATGGCTACACCTTC. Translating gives CSARGRQGQYGYTF.

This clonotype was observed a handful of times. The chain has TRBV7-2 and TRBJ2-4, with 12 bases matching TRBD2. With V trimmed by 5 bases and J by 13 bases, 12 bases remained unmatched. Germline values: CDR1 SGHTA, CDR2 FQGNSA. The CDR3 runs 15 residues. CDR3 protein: CASSRGLAGKDAQYF. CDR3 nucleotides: TGTGCCAGCAGCCGTGGACTAGCGGGAAAGGATGCGCAGTACTTC.

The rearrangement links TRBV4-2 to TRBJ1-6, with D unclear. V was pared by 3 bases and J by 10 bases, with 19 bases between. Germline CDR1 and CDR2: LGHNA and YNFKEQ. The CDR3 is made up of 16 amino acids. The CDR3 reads CASSQNVDRASSPLHF. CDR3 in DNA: TGTGCCAGCAGCCAGAATGTGGACCGGGCCTCCTCACCCCTCCACTTT.

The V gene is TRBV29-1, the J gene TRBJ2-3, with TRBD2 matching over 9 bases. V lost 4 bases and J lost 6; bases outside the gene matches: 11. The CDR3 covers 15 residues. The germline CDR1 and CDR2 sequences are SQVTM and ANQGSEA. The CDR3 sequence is CSVGASGNLSDTQYF. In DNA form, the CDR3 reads TGCAGCGTTGGGGCTAGCGGGAACTTGAGTGATACGCAGTATTTT.

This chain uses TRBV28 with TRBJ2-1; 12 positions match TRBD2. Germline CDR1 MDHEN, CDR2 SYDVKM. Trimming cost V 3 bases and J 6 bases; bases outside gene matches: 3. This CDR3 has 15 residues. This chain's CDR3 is CASSFRTSGTNEQFF. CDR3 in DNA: TGTGCCAGCAGTTTTAGGACTAGCGGGACCAATGAGCAGTTCTTC. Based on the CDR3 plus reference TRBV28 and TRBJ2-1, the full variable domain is DVKVTQSSRYLVKRTGEKVFLECVQDMDHENMFWYRQDPGLGLRLIYFSYDVKMKEKGDIPEGYSVSREKKERFSLILESASTNQTSMYLCASSFRTSGTNEQFFGPGTRLTVL.

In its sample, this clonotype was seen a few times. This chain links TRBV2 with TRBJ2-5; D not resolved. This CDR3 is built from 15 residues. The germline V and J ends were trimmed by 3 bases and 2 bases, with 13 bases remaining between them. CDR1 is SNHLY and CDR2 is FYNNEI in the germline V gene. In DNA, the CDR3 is TGTGCCAGCAGTGAGGTGGGAACAATTCAAGAGACCCAGTACTTC. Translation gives CASSEVGTIQETQYF.

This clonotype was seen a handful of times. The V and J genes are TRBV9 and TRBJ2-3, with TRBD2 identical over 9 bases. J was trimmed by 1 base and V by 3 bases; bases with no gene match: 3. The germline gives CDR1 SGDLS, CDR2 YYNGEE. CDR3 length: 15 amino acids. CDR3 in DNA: TGTGCCAGCAGCGGCGGGACTAGCCGCACAGATACGCAGTATTTT. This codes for CASSGGTSRTDTQYF.

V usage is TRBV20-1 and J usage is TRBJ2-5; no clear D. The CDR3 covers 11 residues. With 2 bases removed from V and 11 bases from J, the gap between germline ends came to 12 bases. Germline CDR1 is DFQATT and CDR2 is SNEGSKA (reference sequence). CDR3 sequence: CSARHRYGQYF. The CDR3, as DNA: TGCAGTGCTAGACACCGCTACGGGCAGTACTTC.

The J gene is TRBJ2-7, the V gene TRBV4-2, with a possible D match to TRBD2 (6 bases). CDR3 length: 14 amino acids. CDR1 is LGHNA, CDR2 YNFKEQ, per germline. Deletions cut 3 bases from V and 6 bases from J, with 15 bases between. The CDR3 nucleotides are TGTGCCAGCAGCCAGGGGGACTTGGGGAGCGAGCAGTACTTC. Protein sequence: CASSQGDLGSEQYF.